Below, 9 T cell receptor beta chains from the same sample are listed, as sequenced in a study of cytomegalovirus exposure and HLA in healthy donors. The data were produced by immunoSEQ multiplex PCR, yet TCRdb's version contains in-frame clones alone and is incomplete. The sample lists around 220,000 clones; 88% were seen once. The sample was PBMCs. Source of these receptors: a woman aged 18-29 years in good health and CMV-seronegative.

This chain joins TRBV28 and TRBJ2-3; 13 bases fit TRBD2. The CDR3 has 15 amino acids. V dropped 6 bases and J dropped 6; count of bases not matched to a gene: 6. Germline lookup yields CDR1 MDHEN and CDR2 SYDVKM. The CDR3 is CASSLRTSGSDTQYF. CDR3 bases: TGTGCCAGCAGCCTTAGGACTAGCGGGAGTGATACGCAGTATTTT. Looking up the rest from reference TRBV28 and TRBJ2-3 gives the full variable domain: DVKVTQSSRYLVKRTGEKVFLECVQDMDHENMFWYRQDPGLGLRLIYFSYDVKMKEKGDIPEGYSVSREKKERFSLILESASTNQTSMYLCASSLRTSGSDTQYFGPGTRLTVL.

The chain joins TRBV28 to TRBJ2-7, with D possibly TRBD1 on 6 matching bases. V was cut by 4 bases and J by 2 bases, with 12 bases left in between. The CDR3 contains 14 residues. The V gene's germline CDR1 is MDHEN and CDR2 SYDVKM. CDR3 in DNA: TGTGCCAGCAGTTCCTACAGGGTCCCCTACGAGCAGTACTTC. This translates into CASSSYRVPYEQYF.

This chain joins TRBV7-8 and TRBJ2-1; no firm D call. CDR3 size: 13 residues. Trimming pared 0 bases from V and 9 bases from J, leaving 9 bases between. CDR1 is SGHVS, CDR2 FQNEAQ, per germline. The CDR3 here is CASSLARSGEQFF. CDR3 bases: TGTGCCAGCAGCTTAGCGAGGTCGGGTGAGCAGTTCTTC.

V is TRBV27 and J is TRBJ2-3; maybe TRBD1 (5 bases). V was clipped by 5 bases and J by 1 base, with 16 bases between them. The germline V gene has CDR1 MNHEY and CDR2 SMNVEV (reference sequence). This CDR3 spans 16 amino acids. The CDR3 reads CASSVQVLGGTDTQYF. CDR3 nucleotide sequence: TGTGCCAGCAGTGTCCAGGTCCTAGGGGGCACAGATACGCAGTATTTT.

In this sample, this clone turned up once. This chain joins TRBV28 and TRBJ1-3, with no clear D. Germline V gives CDR1 MDHEN, CDR2 SYDVKM. This CDR3 is 15 amino acids long. Trimming shortened V by 3 bases and J by 0 bases, and 9 bases separated the two germline ends. The CDR3 DNA follows: TGTGCCAGCAGTTTGCTGATGAGCTCTGGAAACACCATATATTTT. It translates to CASSLLMSSGNTIYF.

The J gene is TRBJ1-2, the V gene TRBV6-5; the match to TRBD1 covers 8 bases. The ends lost 5 bases at V and 8 bases at J; junction bases unmatched: 10. This CDR3 is built from 14 residues. Germline V gives CDR1 MNHEY, CDR2 SVGAGI. CDR3 in amino acids: CASSGYRGVVGYTF. The CDR3 DNA reads TGTGCCAGCAGTGGATACAGGGGGGTTGTAGGCTACACCTTC.

The chain has TRBV28 and TRBJ2-1; 10 nucleotides agree with TRBD1. V lost 4 bases and J lost 2; bases outside the gene matches: 5. The CDR3 sequence is 16 residues long. Germline CDR1 and CDR2: MDHEN and SYDVKM. CDR3 coding DNA: TGTGCCAGCAGTTCCCTGGGACAGGGGACCTACAATGAGCAGTTCTTC. Translating gives CASSSLGQGTYNEQFF. Variable domain in full (rest from reference TRBV28 and TRBJ2-1): DVKVTQSSRYLVKRTGEKVFLECVQDMDHENMFWYRQDPGLGLRLIYFSYDVKMKEKGDIPEGYSVSREKKERFSLILESASTNQTSMYLCASSSLGQGTYNEQFFGPGTRLTVL.

V is TRBV7-2 and J is TRBJ1-1, with D hard to call. V was cut by 7 bases and J by 2 bases, with 14 bases left in between. CDR1 SGHTA and CDR2 FQGNSA come from the germline V gene. This CDR3 comprises 14 residues. The CDR3, as DNA: TGTGCCAGCAAGCGGGGATCCCCCAACACTGAAGCTTTCTTT. Translating it yields CASKRGSPNTEAFF.

The CDR3 DNA is TGTGCCAGCAGCTTCCGGGACAGCTTCTCCAATGAGCAGTTCTTC. Encoded protein: CASSFRDSFSNEQFF. V and J are TRBV7-2 and TRBJ2-1; TRBD1 aligns across 7 bases. V trimming: 3 bases; J trimming: 6 bases; junction bases outside the gene matches: 8. Per the germline V gene, CDR1 is SGHTA and CDR2 is FQGNSA. The length of the CDR3 is 15 residues.